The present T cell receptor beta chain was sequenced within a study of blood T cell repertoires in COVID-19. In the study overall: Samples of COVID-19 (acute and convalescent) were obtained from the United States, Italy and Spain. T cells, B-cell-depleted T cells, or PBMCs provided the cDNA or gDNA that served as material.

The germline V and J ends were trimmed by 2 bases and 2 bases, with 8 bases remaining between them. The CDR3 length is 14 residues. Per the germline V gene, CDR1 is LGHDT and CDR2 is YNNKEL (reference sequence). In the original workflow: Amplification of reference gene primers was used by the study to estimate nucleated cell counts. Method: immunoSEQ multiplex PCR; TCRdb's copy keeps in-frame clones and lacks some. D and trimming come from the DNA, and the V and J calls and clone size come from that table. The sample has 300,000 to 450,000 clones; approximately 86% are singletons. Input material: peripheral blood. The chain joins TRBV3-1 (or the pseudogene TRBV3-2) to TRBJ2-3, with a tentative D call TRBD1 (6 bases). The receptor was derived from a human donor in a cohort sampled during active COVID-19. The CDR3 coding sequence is TGTGCCAGCAGCCAACAGGGGCCCACAGATACGCAGTATTTT. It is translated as CASSQQGPTDTQYF.